Included here is one T cell receptor beta chain sequence, with context. Its target is not known. The validation cohort, a group of 120 subjects, included the donors and was separate from the approximately 650-subject first cohort. This sample was included in a study of cytomegalovirus exposure and HLA in healthy donors. The study's findings and limits: Investigators reported around 150 TCR beta chains as tied to cytomegalovirus. Reports indicated that the classifier achieved high specificity and sensitivity in diagnosing cytomegalovirus status. Among the CMV-associated chains, a few were confirmed in vitro as specific for CMV antigens.

V was trimmed by 8 bases and J by 3 bases, leaving 8 bases between them. This CDR3 spans 12 amino acids. From germline, CDR1 is MNHEY and CDR2 SVGAGI. Clones were read by immunoSEQ multiplex PCR, and TCRdb kept only the in-frame ones, dropping some. Counted here are roughly 140,000 clones, approximately 88% occurring once; the ten biggest clones make up around 3.2%. The chain joins TRBV6-5 to TRBJ2-1, with D unclear. The receptor was isolated from a woman between 18 and 29 years old in good health and CMV-seropositive. Source material: PBMCs. As DNA, the CDR3 is TGTGCCAGCGGCCGGGTCTACAATGAGCAGTTCTTC. Its translation is CASGRVYNEQFF.